The source of this T cell receptor beta chain is a study of cytomegalovirus exposure and HLA in healthy donors. The PCR ran on 60 Vbeta and 13 Jbeta primers. Libraries were prepared by immunoSEQ multiplex PCR; TCRdb keeps only in-frame clonotypes and omits some of them. The sample consists of some 130,000 clones, 75% to 85% of them appearing once. Overall study results and limits: There were some public TCRs occurring in many donors, but most TCR sequences were rare.

Healthy donors of bone marrow made up the group. Concerning this clone itself: Its matching antigen is unknown. Mismatch with germline at one junction end may stem from a read error.

CDR1 is SEHNR and CDR2 is FQNEAQ in the germline V gene (reference sequence). The CDR3 loop spans 15 amino acids. The gene calls are TRBV7-9 and TRBJ1-1; TRBD1 might be the D (5 bases). The TCR was taken from a man between 25 and 39 years old in good health and CMV-seronegative. Material: PBMCs. CDR3 sequence: CASSLANTGNTEAFF. The CDR3 DNA reads TGTGCCAGCAGCCTAGCAAATACAGGAAACACTGAAGCTTTCTTT.